Listed here is a single T cell receptor beta chain. These data are taken from a study of blood T cell repertoires in COVID-19. Some clones are missing from TCRdb's copy, which holds only in-frame ones; the method was immunoSEQ multiplex PCR. In the table there are 200,000 to 250,000 clones, about 85% of which are singletons. This CDR3 contains 16 residues. V was clipped by 8 bases and J by 1 base, with 20 bases between them. Germline values: CDR1 SNHLY, CDR2 FYNNEI. The sample comprised PBMCs or T cells enriched from blood (not recorded which). The clonotype was recovered from a woman under 40 with acute COVID-19. The chain employs TRBV2 and TRBJ2-5, with D maybe TRBD1 (6 bases). The CDR3 DNA reads TGTGCCAGCCTACCGCCTATTGGACAGTTCCAAGAGACCCAGTACTTC. Its translation is CASLPPIGQFQETQYF.